The 5 T cell receptor beta chains in this list originate from one sample, sequenced in a study of CD8+ T cells in alopecia areata (dated 2018 in TCRdb). Reading the label with the study, this specimen's time point is: 20 to 30 weeks on oral tofacitinib. The sample's treatment or condition label, in plain terms: oral pan-JAK inhibitor, 5-10 mg twice daily. Library preparation employed the immunoSEQ multiplex PCR assay. To provide template for TCR sequencing, every sample had RNA extracted and reverse transcribed into cDNA. This immuneACCESS table, as held by TCRdb, lists in-frame sequences with V and J called but not all clones. Of the missing ones, under half trace to an unresolved V gene in checked studies; the others have no known cause. For this sample the table gives 200,000 or so clones, of which more than 45% were detected only once. The top ten hold 5.5% to 6% of the sample. The material was CD4+ T cells sorted from blood, obtained at week 24, from a patient treated with tofacitinib. All receptors derive from a human donor with alopecia areata.

V usage is TRBV5-6 and J usage is TRBJ2-4; TRBD2 matches at 7 bases. The CDR3 length is 14 residues. Germline lookup yields CDR1 SGHDT and CDR2 YYEEEE. The V segment lost 6 bases and the J segment 1 base; nucleotides outside the gene matches: 4. CDR3 region: CASTPGGAKNIQYF. In nucleotides, the CDR3 is TGTGCCAGCACACCCGGGGGGGCCAAAAACATTCAGTACTTC.

CDR3 coding DNA: TGTGCCAGCAGCTGGGGACAGTACGGAGCTGGCTACACCTTC. It codes for CASSWGQYGAGYTF. The chain employs TRBV5-6 and TRBJ1-2; 7 positions match TRBD1. The V gene end was trimmed by 3 bases and the J gene end by 7 bases; junction bases not matched to a gene: 9. CDR3 length: 14 amino acids. Per germline, CDR1 SGHDT and CDR2 YYEEEE. Combining the CDR3 with reference TRBV5-6 and TRBJ1-2 gives the whole variable domain DAGVTQSPTHLIKTRGQQVTLRCSPKSGHDTVSWYQQALGQGPQFIFQYYEEEERQRGNFPDRFSGHQFPNYSSELNVNALLLGDSALYLCASSWGQYGAGYTFGSGTRLTVV.

This clone was picked up a small number of times. In nucleotides, the CDR3 is TGCGCCAGCAGCTTCGGACAGCGCCAAGAGACCCAGTACTTC. Translation gives CASSFGQRQETQYF. J is TRBJ2-5 and V is TRBV5-1; D might be TRBD1 (6 bases). The germline gives CDR1 SGHRS, CDR2 YFSETQ. Trimming removed 2 bases at V and 1 base at J, with 9 bases between. The CDR3 loop spans 14 amino acids.

The V call is TRBV30, the J call TRBJ2-1, with unresolved D. CDR3 length equals 12 residues. V shed 0 bases and J shed 7 bases, with 7 bases lying between them. From germline, CDR1 is GTSNPN and CDR2 SVGIG (reference sequence). The CDR3 spells CAWSVRANEQFF. CDR3 nucleotides: TGTGCCTGGAGTGTACGAGCTAATGAGCAGTTCTTC.

This clone was counted between two and nine times. V and J are TRBV5-7 and TRBJ2-6; TRBD2 agrees at 12 bases. TRBV5-7 is reported as an ORF; its role is uncertain. The CDR3 extends over 18 amino acids. V gave up 0 bases and J gave up 2 bases; unmatched junction bases: 3. This CDR3 is CASSLGLAGDAGANVLTF. The CDR3 coding sequence is TGTGCCAGCAGCTTGGGACTAGCGGGAGATGCTGGGGCCAACGTCCTGACTTTC.